This entry concerns a single T cell receptor beta chain. The entry originates in a study of blood T cells in healthy people across ages. Trimming at V came to 2 bases and at J to 3 bases, leaving 1 base not matched to a gene. Germline V gene lookup returns CDR1 MGHRA and CDR2 YSYEKL. This CDR3 comprises 13 residues. Primed by a sample-barcoded 5' primer and a J-beta primer mix, a second PCR proceeded for about 6 to 12 cycles. TCRdb called the 5' RACE reads again in MiXCR, with one record for every CDR3 protein. The sample holds about 1.1 million distinct CDR3 sequences, 35% to 40% seen once. This chain uses TRBV4-1 with TRBJ2-7; 7 bases fit TRBD1. Sequenced: blood. This sequence was found in a man between 18 and 35 years old in good health. The CDR3, as DNA: TGCGCCAGCAGCCAAAGACAGGGCTACGAGCAGTACTTC. It codes for CASSQRQGYEQYF.